The 8 T cell receptor beta chains below were found in one sample sequenced in a study of response to subunit inactivated influenza vaccine. TCRdb reprocessed the RT-PCR reads via MiXCR and lists one record per CDR3 protein. The data hold about 500,000 distinct CDR3 sequences, with approximately 7.7% observed a single time. Here the sequenced sample was PBMCs from blood, taken less than 30 months after vaccination. Receptors were obtained from a man aged 45 to 70 who received an inactivated influenza vaccine.

This clonotype showed up just a few times. This sequence joins TRBV4-1 and TRBJ2-2, with 10 bases fitting TRBD2. Per germline, CDR1 MGHRA and CDR2 YSYEKL. The CDR3 runs 17 residues. The V gene end was trimmed by 4 bases and the J gene end by 1 base; junction bases not matched to a gene: 6. The CDR3 loop is CASSPRIAGGNTGELFF. The CDR3 bases are TGCGCCAGCAGCCCGCGCATAGCGGGGGGGAACACCGGGGAGCTGTTTTTT.

The chain carries TRBV18 and TRBJ1-1; no clear D. CDR1 KGHSH and CDR2 LQKENI come from the germline V gene. CDR3 length: 15 amino acids. The V end lost 2 bases, the J end lost 4 bases, and 14 bases lay between the germline ends. CDR3 amino acids: CASSPSGQVGTEAFF. The CDR3 coding sequence is TGTGCCAGCTCACCATCTGGGCAGGTCGGCACTGAAGCTTTCTTT.

This clonotype was detected a few times. The genes are TRBV28 and TRBJ1-2; no definite D call. Deletions cut 7 bases from V and 2 bases from J, with 14 bases between. Germline-derived CDR1 and CDR2 are MDHEN and SYDVKM. The CDR3 has 14 residues. DNA of the CDR3: TGTGCCAGCACAAGCACGACGGTGAACTATGGCTACACCTTC. Its translation is CASTSTTVNYGYTF.

The CDR3 DNA reads TGTGCCATCAGTGATCGTAGCGGGGGGGCGAAAGATACGCAGTATTTT. Its translation: CAISDRSGGAKDTQYF. The chain combines TRBV10-3 with TRBJ2-3; 11 bases line up with TRBD2. The CDR3 is made up of 16 amino acids. The V gene's germline CDR1 is ENHRY and CDR2 SYGVKD. Germline trimming cut 3 bases from V and 5 bases from J; bases unmatched to any gene: 7.

The chain combines TRBV5-6 with TRBJ2-6; D remains ambiguous. CDR3 length equals 14 residues. The V gene lost 1 base and the J gene lost 2 bases, with 4 bases spanning the gap. Germline values: CDR1 SGHDT, CDR2 YYEEEE. CDR3 DNA: TGTGCCAGCAGCTTGACAACTGGGGCCAACGTCCTGACTTTC. Translating gives CASSLTTGANVLTF.

This clonotype showed up just a few times. The chain couples TRBV20-1 to TRBJ2-7; 11 positions agree with TRBD2. V lost 5 bases and J lost 2; bases outside the gene matches: 5. This CDR3 contains 14 residues. Germline-derived CDR1 and CDR2 are DFQATT and SNEGSKA (reference sequence). The CDR3: CSARSGLAAYEQYF. The CDR3 nucleotides are TGCAGTGCTCGCTCGGGACTAGCGGCCTACGAGCAGTACTTC.

This clonotype showed up just a few times. The chain uses TRBV5-5 and TRBJ2-1, with D perhaps being TRBD1 or TRBD2 (5 bases each). Trimming took off 3 bases at V and 13 bases at J, with 14 bases between the two ends. The V gene's germline CDR1 is SGHKS and CDR2 YYEKEE (reference sequence). This CDR3 spans 12 amino acids. CDR3 loop: CASSSPGTLQFF. DNA of the CDR3: TGTGCCAGCAGCTCTCCCGGGACCCTTCAGTTCTTC.

This clonotype has at least ten counts. The chain recombines TRBV7-2 with TRBJ2-7, with 8 bases aligning to TRBD1. The CDR3 runs to 15 residues. Unmatched junction bases numbered 5, after V lost 2 bases and J lost 2 bases. Germline V gene lookup returns CDR1 SGHTA and CDR2 FQGNSA. CDR3 bases: TGTGCCAGCAGCTTAAGGATGACAGGGGCCTACGAGCAGTACTTC. Translated, it gives CASSLRMTGAYEQYF.